Listed below are T cell receptor beta chains from one sample, sequenced in a study of cytomegalovirus exposure and HLA in healthy donors. Method: immunoSEQ multiplex PCR; TCRdb's copy keeps in-frame clones and lacks some. The sample records 130,000 or so clones, roughly four fifths being singletons. Sequenced material: PBMCs. These receptors came from a male donor in good health and CMV-seronegative. CDR3s leave out the opening cysteine and the closing phenylalanine or tryptophan.

v_call: TRBV28
cdr3_aa: ASSLSPSVEQF

v_call: TRBV7-9
cdr3_aa: ASSPGLARHNEQF

v_call: TRBV4-1
cdr3_aa: ASSPFSGNIYEQY

v_call: TRBV19
cdr3_aa: ASSLGSKYNEQF

v_call: TRBV19
cdr3_aa: ASSISAGKKLF

v_call: TRBV5-4
cdr3_aa: ASSKKRAGGNNEQF

v_call: TRBV6-6
cdr3_aa: ASRGLAGVYEQF

v_call: TRBV7-9
cdr3_aa: ASIPAGVHNEQF

v_call: TRBV7-8
cdr3_aa: ASSFMVGGGTGELF

v_call: TRBV30
cdr3_aa: AWVLSRGTDTQY

v_call: TRBV4-3
cdr3_aa: ASSQDVGTVSYNEQF

v_call: TRBV9
cdr3_aa: ASSVFDSPYGYT

v_call: TRBV18
cdr3_aa: ASSKGQLNEKLF

v_call: TRBV5-6
cdr3_aa: APAGTGAFEPQH

v_call: TRBV2
cdr3_aa: ASSASSVESGELF

v_call: TRBV2
cdr3_aa: ASSAQGSNTGELF

v_call: TRBV2
cdr3_aa: ASSFSTSGKGYEQY

v_call: TRBV5-1
cdr3_aa: ASSLALDRAGGNTIY

v_call: TRBV5-5
cdr3_aa: ASSGTGYSYEQY

v_call: TRBV6-5
cdr3_aa: GTCSYNSPLH

v_call: TRBV28
cdr3_aa: ASSNPGTSANEQF

v_call: TRBV5-1
cdr3_aa: ASSAGGPEQF

v_call: TRBV7-9
cdr3_aa: ASSPQGGTEAF

v_call: TRBV28
cdr3_aa: ASSPRTGARTQY

v_call: TRBV30
cdr3_aa: AWSQAGRWEQY

v_call: TRBV7-3
cdr3_aa: ASSRQGGRGPNYGYT

v_call: TRBV10-3
cdr3_aa: AISDGRGAFPDTQY

v_call: TRBV7-2
cdr3_aa: ASSLRQGWGYT

v_call: TRBV7-6
cdr3_aa: ASSLGDTGELF

v_call: TRBV7-2
cdr3_aa: ASSLGDRGGEQY

v_call: TRBV4-1
cdr3_aa: ASSKAVDTEAF

v_call: TRBV5-1
cdr3_aa: ASSSDRGVWGRLAGGYTDTQY

v_call: TRBV7-2
cdr3_aa: ASSFGTGGPRAY

v_call: TRBV4-1
cdr3_aa: ASSQEGHINQPQH

v_call: TRBV4-3
cdr3_aa: ASSQDRLAGGYQETQY

v_call: TRBV5-1
cdr3_aa: ASSLAGGFTDTQY

v_call: TRBV7-2
cdr3_aa: ATHSPTQSGGYGYT

v_call: TRBV15
cdr3_aa: ATSSQGADTGELF

v_call: TRBV7-3
cdr3_aa: ASSSTGTRRNGELF

v_call: TRBV11-1
cdr3_aa: ASSSRQGRDTEAF

v_call: TRBV5-6
cdr3_aa: ASSSSDTQY

v_call: TRBV18
cdr3_aa: ASSTTLDSQEGYT

v_call: TRBV19
cdr3_aa: ASRTPGGNTEAF

v_call: TRBV5-1
cdr3_aa: ASSLAGGTSTDTQY

v_call: TRBV11-2
cdr3_aa: ASSKPGGGNEKLF

v_call: TRBV25-1
cdr3_aa: ASSPVADYEQY

v_call: TRBV7-9
cdr3_aa: ASSLSGGTQETQY

v_call: TRBV28
cdr3_aa: ASSLNGPGRNSPLH